Listed below are T cell receptor beta chains from one sample, sequenced in a study of Graves' ophthalmopathy and Graves' hyperthyroidism. MiXCR was run by TCRdb on the multiplex PCR reads, yielding one entry per CDR3 protein. In the table there are about 620,000 distinct CDR3 sequences, 22% of which are singletons. Sequences were obtained from peripheral blood. Source of these receptors: a woman aged 18-29 years with stable Graves' hyperthyroidism. Some clones in this sample may be carry-over from other donors' samples. The CDR3 runs from the conserved cysteine through the conserved F or W. D genes are given only for firm matches. Clone sizes are given selectively: once, few, many, or a class where the clone is expanded.

clone size: .; D gene: .; J gene: TRBJ2-7; V gene: TRBV6-1; CDR3 protein: CASEGPNYEQYF; CDR3 DNA: TGTGCCAGCGAAGGACCGAACTACGAGCAGTACTTC
clone size: many; D gene: .; J gene: TRBJ2-5; V gene: TRBV12-3/TRBV12-4; CDR3 protein: CASSTLGGETQYF; CDR3 DNA: TGTGCCAGCAGCACCCTTGGGGGAGAGACCCAGTACTTC
clone size: many; D gene: .; J gene: TRBJ2-7; V gene: TRBV30; CDR3 protein: CAWSVGVLGEQYF; CDR3 DNA: TGTGCCTGGAGTGTTGGGGTGTTAGGCGAGCAGTACTTC
clone size: once; D gene: .; J gene: TRBJ1-2; V gene: TRBV18; CDR3 protein: CASSPQGREGYTF; CDR3 DNA: TGTGCCAGCTCACCTCAGGGGCGAGAAGGCTACACCTTC
clone size: .; D gene: .; J gene: TRBJ2-2; V gene: TRBV7-6; CDR3 protein: CASSLNIRTVSFGELFF; CDR3 DNA: TGTGCCAGCAGCTTAAATATCCGGACGGTGTCTTTTGGGGAGCTGTTTTTT
clone size: many; D gene: TRBD2; J gene: TRBJ2-7; V gene: TRBV20-1; CDR3 protein: CRGLAGGSYEQYF; CDR3 DNA: TGCAGGGGACTAGCGGGAGGGTCCTACGAGCAGTACTTC
clone size: many; D gene: .; J gene: TRBJ1-1; V gene: TRBV29-1; CDR3 protein: CSVDILTEAFF; CDR3 DNA: TGCAGCGTTGACATCCTCACTGAAGCTTTCTTT
clone size: many; D gene: .; J gene: TRBJ2-7; V gene: TRBV28; CDR3 protein: CASSFPKDEQYF; CDR3 DNA: TGTGCCAGCAGTTTTCCCAAGGACGAGCAGTACTTC
clone size: many; D gene: .; J gene: TRBJ2-7; V gene: TRBV3-1; CDR3 protein: CASSHPGEAYEQYF; CDR3 DNA: TGTGCCAGCAGCCACCCGGGTGAGGCGTACGAGCAGTACTTC
clone size: few; D gene: TRBD1; J gene: TRBJ1-5; V gene: TRBV12-3/TRBV12-4; CDR3 protein: CASSLQGQSNQPQHF; CDR3 DNA: TGTGCCAGCAGTTTACAGGGACAGAGCAATCAGCCCCAGCATTTT
clone size: .; D gene: .; J gene: TRBJ2-6; V gene: TRBV12-3/TRBV12-4; CDR3 protein: CASSPTTGRAGANVLTF; CDR3 DNA: TGTGCCAGCAGCCCGACCACTGGGAGAGCTGGGGCCAACGTCCTGACTTTC
clone size: many; D gene: .; J gene: TRBJ1-1; V gene: TRBV6-5; CDR3 protein: CAIKMNTEAFF; CDR3 DNA: TGTGCCATCAAAATGAACACTGAAGCTTTCTTT
clone size: many; D gene: TRBD1; J gene: TRBJ1-2; V gene: TRBV6-1; CDR3 protein: CASSDGTGAYGYTF; CDR3 DNA: TGTGCCAGCAGTGACGGGACAGGGGCCTATGGCTACACCTTC